One and the same sample provided the 5 T cell receptor beta chains below, sequenced in a study of PD-1 blockade in classical Hodgkin lymphoma. All trial patients relapsed after autologous stem cell transplantation. Produced via immunoSEQ multiplex PCR; TCRdb's table is partial and in-frame only. Among about 94,000 clones, 80% to 90% were seen once, and the ten largest hold roughly a tenth. The specimen comprised peripheral blood mononuclear cells (PBMCs), sampled before the second cycle of nivolumab. The receptors were gathered from a human donor with classical Hodgkin lymphoma.

The genes are TRBV6-6 and TRBJ2-1; tentative D call: TRBD1 (5 bases). This CDR3 comprises 15 residues. V was cut by 2 bases and J by 7 bases, with 15 bases left in between. Germline CDR1 and CDR2: MNHNY and SVGAGI (reference sequence). CDR3 nucleotides: TGTGCCAGCAGTTACCGAGACTTAGGGGTGAATGAGCAGTTCTTC. Its translation: CASSYRDLGVNEQFF.

The chain employs TRBV10-3 and TRBJ2-7, with D unclear. Germline V gene data show CDR1 as ENHRY and CDR2 as SYGVKD. Trimming took off 4 bases at V and 3 bases at J, with 10 bases between the two ends. There are 13 residues in the CDR3. The DNA for the CDR3 is TGTGCCATCAGTGGAGGACCAAGCTACGAGCAGTACTTC. It is translated as CAISGGPSYEQYF.

This clone has a single count. In nucleotides, the CDR3 is TGTGCCAGCAGTTATTTAGCAAGTCCCACAGATACGCAGTATTTT. Translating it yields CASSYLASPTDTQYF. The chain is built from TRBV6-6 and TRBJ2-3, with D unclear. V gave up 3 bases and J gave up 2 bases, with 12 bases separating them. Per the germline V gene, CDR1 is MNHNY and CDR2 is SVGAGI (reference sequence). The CDR3 contains 15 residues.

This clone was picked up one time. The chain joins TRBV7-9 to TRBJ2-5; the match to TRBD1 covers 7 bases. The length of the CDR3 is 14 residues. V dropped 0 bases and J dropped 5; count of bases not matched to a gene: 3. The germline V gene has CDR1 SEHNR and CDR2 FQNEAQ (reference sequence). The CDR3 sequence: CASSLAQGEETQYF. The CDR3 nucleotides are TGTGCCAGCAGCTTAGCGCAGGGGGAGGAGACCCAGTACTTC.

The V gene is TRBV27, the J gene TRBJ1-1; 10 bases are a match to TRBD1. The junction had 6 bases not matched to a gene; V was cut back by 7 bases and J by 7 bases. The CDR3 covers 13 residues. Germline CDR1 MNHEY, CDR2 SMNVEV (reference sequence). DNA for the CDR3: TGTGCCAGCACGGACAGGGGGGTTAATGAAGCTTTCTTT. It yields the protein CASTDRGVNEAFF.